This TCR beta chain was sequenced for a study of T cell repertoires in cytomegalovirus infection. For the study at large: HLA-C-restricted CMV epitopes, recently identified, and well-studied HLA-B-restricted ones were used by the study. Public TCR beta signatures indicated both CMV infection and matching HLA type. Study conclusions and caveats: CMV-specific TCR beta clonotypes restricted by HLA-C dominated the ex vivo response.

TCRdb redid the calling of the reads with MiXCR, one entry per CDR3 protein. This table has 750,000 to 900,000 distinct CDR3 sequences, around 29% appearing once. Turning to this clonotype: Its target is unknown.

The CDR3 consists of 14 residues. Germline lookup yields CDR1 LNHDA and CDR2 SQIVND (reference sequence). The V and J ends lost 1 base and 7 bases respectively, with 13 bases between them. This TCR was sampled from a human donor in good health (CMV status not recorded). Some clones in this sample may be carry-over from other donors' samples. The chain combines TRBV19 with TRBJ1-1; D not certain. Sequencing was performed on cultured CD8+ T cells from PBMCs, taken from culture after CMV antigen stimulation. CDR3 residues: CASSIGSGFSEAFF. The CDR3 nucleotides are TGTGCCAGTAGTATAGGTAGCGGTTTCAGTGAAGCTTTCTTT.